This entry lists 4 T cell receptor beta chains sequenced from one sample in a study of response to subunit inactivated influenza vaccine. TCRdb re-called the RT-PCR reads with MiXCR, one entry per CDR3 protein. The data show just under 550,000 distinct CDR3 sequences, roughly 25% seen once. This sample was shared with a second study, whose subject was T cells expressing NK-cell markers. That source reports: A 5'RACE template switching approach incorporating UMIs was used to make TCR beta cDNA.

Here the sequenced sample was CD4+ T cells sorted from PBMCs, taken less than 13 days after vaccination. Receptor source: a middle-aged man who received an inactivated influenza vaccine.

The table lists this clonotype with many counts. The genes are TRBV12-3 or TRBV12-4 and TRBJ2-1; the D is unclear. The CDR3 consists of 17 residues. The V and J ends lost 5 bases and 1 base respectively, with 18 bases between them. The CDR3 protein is CASSRGAMGRSYNEQFF. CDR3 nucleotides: TGTGCCAGCAGTCGCGGCGCCATGGGCAGATCCTACAATGAGCAGTTCTTC.

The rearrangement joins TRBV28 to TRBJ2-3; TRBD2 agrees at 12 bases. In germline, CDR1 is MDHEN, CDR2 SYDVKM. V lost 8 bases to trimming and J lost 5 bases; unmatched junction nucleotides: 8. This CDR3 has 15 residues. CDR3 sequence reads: CASLRTSGKVDTQYF. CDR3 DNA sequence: TGTGCCAGCCTCCGGACTAGCGGGAAGGTAGATACGCAGTATTTT. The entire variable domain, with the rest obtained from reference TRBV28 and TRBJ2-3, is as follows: DVKVTQSSRYLVKRTGEKVFLECVQDMDHENMFWYRQDPGLGLRLIYFSYDVKMKEKGDIPEGYSVSREKKERFSLILESASTNQTSMYLCASLRTSGKVDTQYFGPGTRLTVL.

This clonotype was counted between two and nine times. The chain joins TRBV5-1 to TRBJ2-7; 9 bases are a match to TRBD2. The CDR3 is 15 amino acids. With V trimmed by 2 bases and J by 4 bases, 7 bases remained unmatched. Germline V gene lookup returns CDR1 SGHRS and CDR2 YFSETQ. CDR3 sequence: CASSFLTSGWYEQYF. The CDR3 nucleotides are TGCGCCAGCAGCTTTCTCACTAGCGGGTGGTACGAGCAGTACTTC. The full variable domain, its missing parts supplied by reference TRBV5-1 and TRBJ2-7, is KAGVTQTPRYLIKTRGQQVTLSCSPISGHRSVSWYQQTPGQGLQFLFEYFSETQRNKGNFPGRFSGRQFSNSRSEMNVSTLELGDSALYLCASSFLTSGWYEQYFGPGTRLTVT.

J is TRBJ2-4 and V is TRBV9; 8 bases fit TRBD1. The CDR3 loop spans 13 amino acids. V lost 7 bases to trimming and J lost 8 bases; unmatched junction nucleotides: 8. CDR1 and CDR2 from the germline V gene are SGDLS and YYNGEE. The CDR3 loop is CASSRTGRDIQYF. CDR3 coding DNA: TGTGCCAGCTCCCGGACAGGGCGGGACATTCAGTACTTC.